This T cell receptor (beta chain) emerged from a study of cytomegalovirus exposure and HLA in healthy donors. Overall study results and limits: The study flagged about 150 TCR beta chains as cytomegalovirus-associated.

Germline assignment: CDR1 SGHTA and CDR2 FQGNSA. V shed 5 bases and J 7 bases; nucleotides not matched to a gene: 9. The CDR3 contains 15 residues. Generated by immunoSEQ multiplex PCR, the TCRdb table keeps only in-frame clones and is missing some. Of about 120,000 clones listed, approximately 89% are singletons. Regarding this clone: Antigen: not known.

What was sequenced was PBMCs. The source of this sequence is a woman aged 18-29 years in good health and CMV-seronegative. The rearrangement links TRBV7-2 to TRBJ2-4; 9 nucleotides match TRBD1. The CDR3 reads CASSPTAGQGNIQYF. In DNA, the CDR3 is TGTGCCAGCAGCCCAACGGCGGGACAGGGCAACATTCAGTACTTC.